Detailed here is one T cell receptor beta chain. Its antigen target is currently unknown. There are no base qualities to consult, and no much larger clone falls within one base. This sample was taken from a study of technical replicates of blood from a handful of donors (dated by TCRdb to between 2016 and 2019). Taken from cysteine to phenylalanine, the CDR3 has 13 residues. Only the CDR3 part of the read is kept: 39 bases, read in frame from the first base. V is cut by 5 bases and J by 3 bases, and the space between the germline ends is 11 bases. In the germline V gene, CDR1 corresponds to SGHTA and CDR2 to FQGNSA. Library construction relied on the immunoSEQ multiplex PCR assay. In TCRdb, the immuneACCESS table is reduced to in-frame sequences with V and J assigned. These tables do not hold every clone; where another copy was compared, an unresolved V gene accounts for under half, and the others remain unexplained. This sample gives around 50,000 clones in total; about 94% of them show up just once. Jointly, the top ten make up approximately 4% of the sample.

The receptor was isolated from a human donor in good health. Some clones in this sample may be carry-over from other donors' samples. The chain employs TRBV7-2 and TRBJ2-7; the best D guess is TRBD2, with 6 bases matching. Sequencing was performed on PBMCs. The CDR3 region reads CASSAVRGYEQYF. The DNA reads TGTGCCAGCAGCGCCGTGCGGGGCTACGAGCAGTACTTC.